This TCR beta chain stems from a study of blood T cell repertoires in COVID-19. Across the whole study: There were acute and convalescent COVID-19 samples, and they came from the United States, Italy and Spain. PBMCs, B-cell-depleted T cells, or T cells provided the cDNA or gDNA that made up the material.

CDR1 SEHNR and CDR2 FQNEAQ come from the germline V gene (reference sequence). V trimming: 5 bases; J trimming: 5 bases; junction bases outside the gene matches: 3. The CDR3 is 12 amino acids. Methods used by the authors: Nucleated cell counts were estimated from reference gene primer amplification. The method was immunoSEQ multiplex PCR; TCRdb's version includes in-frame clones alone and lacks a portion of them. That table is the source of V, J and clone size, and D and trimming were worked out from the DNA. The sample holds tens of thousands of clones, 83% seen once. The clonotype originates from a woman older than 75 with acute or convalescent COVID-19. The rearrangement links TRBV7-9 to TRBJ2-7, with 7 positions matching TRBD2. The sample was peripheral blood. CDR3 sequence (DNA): TGTGCCAGCAGCACACTAGCGAACGAGCAGTACTTC. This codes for CASSTLANEQYF.